The clone carrying this TCR beta chain was detected once. The PCR had 60 Vbeta and 13 Jbeta primers. Using immunoSEQ multiplex PCR, the repertoire was profiled, and TCRdb retains in-frame clones only, with some absent. The sample has about 160,000 clones, roughly 84% seen once; the top ten hold about 1%. The record originates from a study of cytomegalovirus exposure and HLA in healthy donors. CDR3 size: 18 residues. The junction had 18 bases not matched to a gene; V was cut back by 4 bases and J by 6 bases. Germline CDR1 and CDR2: SGHRS and YFSETQ. This sequence originates from a man younger than 40 in good health and CMV-seronegative. Sequenced sample: PBMCs. The chain recombines TRBV5-1 with TRBJ2-7; 11 nucleotides align to TRBD2. The CDR3 reads CASSGLAGGRPQVGEQYF. The CDR3 DNA follows: TGCGCCAGCAGCGGGTTAGCGGGAGGGAGACCCCAAGTGGGCGAGCAGTACTTC.